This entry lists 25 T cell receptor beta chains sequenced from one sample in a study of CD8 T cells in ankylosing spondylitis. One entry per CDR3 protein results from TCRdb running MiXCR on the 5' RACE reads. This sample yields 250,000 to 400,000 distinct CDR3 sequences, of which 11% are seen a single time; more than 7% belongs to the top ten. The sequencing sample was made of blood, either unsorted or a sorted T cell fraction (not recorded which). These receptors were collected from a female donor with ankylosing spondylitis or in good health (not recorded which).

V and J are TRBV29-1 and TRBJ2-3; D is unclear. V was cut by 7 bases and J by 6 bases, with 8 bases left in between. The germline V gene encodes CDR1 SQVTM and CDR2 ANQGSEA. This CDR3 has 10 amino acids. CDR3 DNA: TGCAGCGGAGGACGGGATACGCAGTATTTT. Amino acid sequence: CSGGRDTQYF.

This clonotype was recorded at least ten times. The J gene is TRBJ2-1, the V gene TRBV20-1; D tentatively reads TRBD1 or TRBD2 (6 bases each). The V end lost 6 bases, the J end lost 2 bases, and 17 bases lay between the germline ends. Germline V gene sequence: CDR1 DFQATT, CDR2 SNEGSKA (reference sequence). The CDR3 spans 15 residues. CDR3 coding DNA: TGCAGTGCGAAAAGGGGGGTCCCTGCCTACAATGAGCAGTTCTTC. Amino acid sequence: CSAKRGVPAYNEQFF.

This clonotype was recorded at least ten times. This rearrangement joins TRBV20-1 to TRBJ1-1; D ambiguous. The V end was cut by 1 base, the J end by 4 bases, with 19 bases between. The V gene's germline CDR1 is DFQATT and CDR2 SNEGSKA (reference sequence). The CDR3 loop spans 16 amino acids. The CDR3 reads CSARARPTGRVTEAFF. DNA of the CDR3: TGCAGTGCTAGAGCTAGACCGACGGGAAGAGTCACTGAAGCTTTCTTT.

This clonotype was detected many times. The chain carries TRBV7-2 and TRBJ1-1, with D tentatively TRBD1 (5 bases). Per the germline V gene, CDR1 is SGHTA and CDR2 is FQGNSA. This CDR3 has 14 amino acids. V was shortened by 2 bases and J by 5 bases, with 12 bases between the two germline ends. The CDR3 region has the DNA TGTGCCAGCAGCTTATGGACTGGGGGGACTGAAGCTTTCTTT. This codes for CASSLWTGGTEAFF.

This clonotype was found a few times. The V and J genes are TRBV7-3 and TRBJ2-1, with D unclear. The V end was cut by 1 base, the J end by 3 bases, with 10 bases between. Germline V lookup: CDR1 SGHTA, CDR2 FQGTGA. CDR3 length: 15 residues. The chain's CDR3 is CASSLMPSLYNEQFF. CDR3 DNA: TGTGCCAGCAGCTTAATGCCGTCCCTCTACAATGAGCAGTTCTTC. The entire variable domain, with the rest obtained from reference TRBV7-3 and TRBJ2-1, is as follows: GAGVSQTPSNKVTEKGKYVELRCDPISGHTALYWYRQSLGQGPEFLIYFQGTGAADDSGLPNDRFFAVRPEGSVSTLKIQRTERGDSAVYLCASSLMPSLYNEQFFGPGTRLTVL.

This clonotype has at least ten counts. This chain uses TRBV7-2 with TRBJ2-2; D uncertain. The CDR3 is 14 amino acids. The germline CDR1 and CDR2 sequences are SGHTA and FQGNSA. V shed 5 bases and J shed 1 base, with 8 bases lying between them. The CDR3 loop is CASSLLLNTGELFF. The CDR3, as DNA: TGTGCCAGCAGCCTCCTCTTGAACACCGGGGAGCTGTTTTTT. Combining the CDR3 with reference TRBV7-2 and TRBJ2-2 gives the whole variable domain GAGVSQSPSNKVTEKGKDVELRCDPISGHTALYWYRQSLGQGLEFLIYFQGNSAPDKSGLPSDRFSAERTGGSVSTLTIQRTQQEDSAVYLCASSLLLNTGELFFGEGSRLTVL.

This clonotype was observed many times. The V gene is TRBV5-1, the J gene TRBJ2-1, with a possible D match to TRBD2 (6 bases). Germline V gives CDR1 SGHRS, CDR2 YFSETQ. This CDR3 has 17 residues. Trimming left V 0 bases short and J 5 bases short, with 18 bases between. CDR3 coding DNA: TGCGCCAGCAGCTTGGCGGGAGTTAGCGCAAGGAACAATGAGCAGTTCTTC. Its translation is CASSLAGVSARNNEQFF.

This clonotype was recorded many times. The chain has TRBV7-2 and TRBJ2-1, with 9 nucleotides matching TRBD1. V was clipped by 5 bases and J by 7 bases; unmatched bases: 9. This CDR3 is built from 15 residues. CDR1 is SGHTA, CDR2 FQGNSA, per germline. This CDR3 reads CASSRDRVSRNEQFF. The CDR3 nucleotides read TGTGCCAGCAGCCGGGACAGGGTATCTCGGAATGAGCAGTTCTTC.

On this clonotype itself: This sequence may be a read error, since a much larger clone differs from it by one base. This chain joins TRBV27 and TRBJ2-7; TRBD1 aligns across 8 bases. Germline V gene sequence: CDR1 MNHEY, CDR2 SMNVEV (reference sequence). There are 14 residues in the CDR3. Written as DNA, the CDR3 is TGTGCCAGCAGTCGGACAGGGAGCGGCTACGAGCAGCACTTC. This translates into CASSRTGSGYEQHF.

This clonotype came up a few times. For the CDR3, the DNA is TGTGCCAGCAGCTTAGTTCTCGTAGGTGGCTACACCTTC. The encoded protein is CASSLVLVGGYTF. The chain carries TRBV7-2 and TRBJ1-2; D not resolved. Trimming shortened V by 1 base and J by 7 bases, and 10 bases separated the two germline ends. The germline CDR1 and CDR2 sequences are SGHTA and FQGNSA. This CDR3 spans 13 amino acids.

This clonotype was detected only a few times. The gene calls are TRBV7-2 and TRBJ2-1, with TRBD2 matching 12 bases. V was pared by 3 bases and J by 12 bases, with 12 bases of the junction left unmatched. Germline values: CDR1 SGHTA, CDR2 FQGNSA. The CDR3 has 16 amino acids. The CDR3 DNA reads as TGTGCCAGCAGCTTTTACCCCAGACTAGCGGGAGTTGTGCAGTTCTTC. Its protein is CASSFYPRLAGVVQFF.

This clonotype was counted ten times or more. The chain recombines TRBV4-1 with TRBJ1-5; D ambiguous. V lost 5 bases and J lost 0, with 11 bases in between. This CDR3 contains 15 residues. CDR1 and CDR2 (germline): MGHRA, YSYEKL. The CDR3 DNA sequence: TGCGCCAGCAGCACGGAGAGTTATAGCAATCAGCCCCAGCATTTT. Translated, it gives CASSTESYSNQPQHF.

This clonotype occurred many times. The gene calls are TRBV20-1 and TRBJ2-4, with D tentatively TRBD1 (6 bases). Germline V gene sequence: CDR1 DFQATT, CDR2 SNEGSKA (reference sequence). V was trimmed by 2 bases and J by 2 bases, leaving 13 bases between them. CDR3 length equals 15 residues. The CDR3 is CSARSLGDTKNIQYF. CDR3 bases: TGCAGTGCTAGAAGCCTTGGGGACACCAAAAACATTCAGTACTTC.

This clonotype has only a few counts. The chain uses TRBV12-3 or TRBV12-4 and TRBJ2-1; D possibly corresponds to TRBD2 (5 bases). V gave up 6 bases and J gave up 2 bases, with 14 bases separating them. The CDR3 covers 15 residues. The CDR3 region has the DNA TGTGCCAGCAGCTCACGGGGAGCAGCCTACAATGAGCAGTTCTTC. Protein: CASSSRGAAYNEQFF.

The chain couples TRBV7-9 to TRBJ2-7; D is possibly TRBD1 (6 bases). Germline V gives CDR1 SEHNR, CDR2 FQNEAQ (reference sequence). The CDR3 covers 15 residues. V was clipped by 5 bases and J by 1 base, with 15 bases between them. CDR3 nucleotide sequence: TGTGCCAGCAGCCAGATTCCCAGGGGTTCCTACGAGCAGTACTTC. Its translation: CASSQIPRGSYEQYF.

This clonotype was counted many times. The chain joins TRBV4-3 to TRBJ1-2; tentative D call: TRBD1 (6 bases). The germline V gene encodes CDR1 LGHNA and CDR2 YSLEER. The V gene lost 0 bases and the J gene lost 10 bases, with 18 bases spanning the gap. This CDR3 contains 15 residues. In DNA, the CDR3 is TGCGCCAGCAGCCAAGATTGGGGGGCTCGATTCGACTACACCTTC. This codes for CASSQDWGARFDYTF.

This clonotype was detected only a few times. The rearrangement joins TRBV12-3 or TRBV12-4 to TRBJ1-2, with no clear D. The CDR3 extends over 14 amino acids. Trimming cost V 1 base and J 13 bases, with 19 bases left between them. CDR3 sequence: CASSLVAEEGGGTF. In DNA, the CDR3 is TGTGCCAGCAGTTTAGTGGCGGAGGAGGGTGGCGGCACCTTC.

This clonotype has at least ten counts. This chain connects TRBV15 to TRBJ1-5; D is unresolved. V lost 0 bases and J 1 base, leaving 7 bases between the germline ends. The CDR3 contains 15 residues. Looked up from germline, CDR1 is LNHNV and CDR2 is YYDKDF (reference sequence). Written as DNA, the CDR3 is TGTGCCACCAGCAGAGATCCTGGGAGCAATCAGCCCCAGCATTTT. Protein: CATSRDPGSNQPQHF.

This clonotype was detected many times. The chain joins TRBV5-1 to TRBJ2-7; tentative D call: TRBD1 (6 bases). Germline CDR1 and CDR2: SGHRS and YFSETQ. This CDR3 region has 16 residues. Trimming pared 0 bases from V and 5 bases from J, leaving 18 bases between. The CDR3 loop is CASSLERDKRVDEQYF. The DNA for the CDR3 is TGCGCCAGCAGCTTGGAAAGGGACAAACGGGTCGACGAGCAGTACTTC.

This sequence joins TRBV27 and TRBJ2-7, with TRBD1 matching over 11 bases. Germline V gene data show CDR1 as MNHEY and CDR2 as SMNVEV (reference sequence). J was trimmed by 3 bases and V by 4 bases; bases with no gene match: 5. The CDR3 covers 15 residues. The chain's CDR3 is CASSSRDRGNYEQYF. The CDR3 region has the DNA TGTGCCAGCAGTTCCCGGGACAGGGGGAACTACGAGCAGTACTTC.

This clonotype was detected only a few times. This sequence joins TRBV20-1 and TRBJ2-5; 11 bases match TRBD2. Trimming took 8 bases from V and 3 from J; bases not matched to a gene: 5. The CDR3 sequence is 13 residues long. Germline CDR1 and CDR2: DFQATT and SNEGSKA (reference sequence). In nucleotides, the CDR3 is TGCAGTAAAACTAGCGGGAGTGAAGAGACCCAGTACTTC. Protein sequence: CSKTSGSEETQYF.

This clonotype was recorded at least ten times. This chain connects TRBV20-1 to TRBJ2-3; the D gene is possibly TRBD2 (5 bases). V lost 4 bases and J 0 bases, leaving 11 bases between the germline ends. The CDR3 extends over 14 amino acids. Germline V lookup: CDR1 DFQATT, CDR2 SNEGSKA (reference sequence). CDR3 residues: CSAKSRTSTDTQYF. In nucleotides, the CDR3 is TGCAGTGCTAAGAGTAGGACTAGCACAGATACGCAGTATTTT.

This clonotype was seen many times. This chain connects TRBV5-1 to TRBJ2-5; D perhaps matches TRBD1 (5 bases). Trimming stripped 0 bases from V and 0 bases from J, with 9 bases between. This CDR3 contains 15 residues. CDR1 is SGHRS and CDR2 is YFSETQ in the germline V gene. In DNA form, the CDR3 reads TGCGCCAGCAGCTTGGAGTGGGGCAACCAAGAGACCCAGTACTTC. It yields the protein CASSLEWGNQETQYF. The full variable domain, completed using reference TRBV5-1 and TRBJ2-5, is KAGVTQTPRYLIKTRGQQVTLSCSPISGHRSVSWYQQTPGQGLQFLFEYFSETQRNKGNFPGRFSGRQFSNSRSEMNVSTLELGDSALYLCASSLEWGNQETQYFGPGTRLLVL.

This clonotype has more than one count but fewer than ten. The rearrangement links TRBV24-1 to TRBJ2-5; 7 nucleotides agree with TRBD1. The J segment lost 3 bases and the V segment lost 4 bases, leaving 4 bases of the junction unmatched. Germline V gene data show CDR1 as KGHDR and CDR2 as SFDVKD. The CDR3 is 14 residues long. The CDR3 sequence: CATSDRDSEETQYF. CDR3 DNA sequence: TGTGCCACCAGTGACCGGGACAGCGAAGAGACCCAGTACTTC.

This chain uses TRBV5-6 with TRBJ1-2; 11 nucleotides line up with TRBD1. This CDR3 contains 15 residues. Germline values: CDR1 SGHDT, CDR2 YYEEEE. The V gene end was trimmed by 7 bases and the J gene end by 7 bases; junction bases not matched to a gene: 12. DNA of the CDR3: TGTGCCAGCCTAAACCGGGACAGGGGGTTAGCTGGCTACACCTTC. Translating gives CASLNRDRGLAGYTF.